The clone carrying this T cell receptor (beta chain) has a handful of counts. This sample is part of a study of glioma-infiltrating T cells after dendritic cell vaccination. The time point was: after dendritic cell vaccination, including at tumor progression/relapse. The CDR3 runs to 15 residues. Trimming cost V 5 bases and J 4 bases; bases outside gene matches: 10. Germline CDR1 SEHNR, CDR2 FQNEAQ (reference sequence). Assay: immunoSEQ multiplex PCR; the TCRdb copy retains only in-frame clones and omits some. The repertoire holds more than 95,000 clones, with approximately 84% as singletons. The receptor comes from a human donor with glioblastoma. The material was blood, obtained after dendritic cell vaccination. This chain uses TRBV7-9 with TRBJ1-2; 7 bases are a match to TRBD1. The DNA of the CDR3 is TGTGCCAGCAGCGCTACCCGGGACAGCCCCTATGGCTACACCTTC. Translating gives CASSATRDSPYGYTF.